One and the same sample provided the 8 T cell receptor beta chains below, sequenced in a study of blood T cell repertoires in COVID-19. Profiled with immunoSEQ multiplex PCR; TCRdb holds only in-frame clones, not every one. The sample lists roughly 120,000 clones; 70% to 85% were seen once. Sequences were obtained from peripheral blood. All receptors derive from a man between 65 and 79 years old with active or convalescent COVID-19.

The chain employs TRBV27 and TRBJ1-1; unclear D gene. The V gene lost 5 bases and the J gene lost 0 bases, with 19 bases spanning the gap. From germline, CDR1 is MNHEY and CDR2 SMNVEV (reference sequence). The CDR3 spans 17 residues. CDR3 region: CASSETRFREMNTEAFF. The CDR3 bases are TGTGCCAGCAGTGAAACCAGATTCCGGGAGATGAACACTGAAGCTTTCTTT.

The rearrangement joins TRBV7-6 to TRBJ2-1; 10 positions agree with TRBD2. Germline V lookup: CDR1 SGHVS, CDR2 FNYEAQ. The CDR3 totals 16 residues. V shed 5 bases, J shed 6 bases, and the junction held 10 bases outside the gene matches. DNA for the CDR3: TGTGCCAGCAGCGCGATAGCGGGAGGTCCGCCCAATGAGCAGTTCTTC. As protein: CASSAIAGGPPNEQFF.

The rearrangement uses TRBV9 and TRBJ1-2; 7 bases line up with TRBD1. The CDR3 is made up of 15 amino acids. CDR1 SGDLS and CDR2 YYNGEE come from the germline V gene. The junction had 12 bases not matched to a gene; V was cut back by 4 bases and J by 6 bases. DNA for the CDR3: TGTGCCAGCAGCTACATCAGACAGGGAGGTGATGGCTACACCTTC. Residues: CASSYIRQGGDGYTF.

The chain combines TRBV15 with TRBJ2-1; TRBD2 agrees at 12 bases. Trimming at V came to 2 bases and at J to 9 bases, leaving 5 bases not matched to a gene. Per germline, CDR1 LNHNV and CDR2 YYDKDF (reference sequence). This CDR3 spans 15 amino acids. In nucleotides, the CDR3 is TGTGCCACCAGCAGATCTAGCGGGGGGGAGGTTGAGCAGTTCTTC. Amino acid sequence: CATSRSSGGEVEQFF.

The genes are TRBV5-1 and TRBJ2-3, with a weak D call TRBD2 (6 bases). CDR1 SGHRS and CDR2 YFSETQ come from the germline V gene. The V end lost 4 bases, the J end lost 2 bases, and 11 bases lay between the germline ends. This CDR3 is built from 14 residues. The CDR3 sequence is CASSKGLNTDTQYF. CDR3 in DNA: TGCGCCAGCAGCAAGGGACTCAACACAGATACGCAGTATTTT.

The V call is TRBV19, the J call TRBJ1-1, with a possible D match to TRBD1 (5 bases). CDR1 is LNHDA and CDR2 is SQIVND in the germline V gene (reference sequence). This CDR3 has 13 residues. V shed 0 bases and J shed 8 bases, with 10 bases lying between them. CDR3 sequence: CASSIDLGPEAFF. The CDR3 DNA is TGTGCCAGTAGTATAGATTTGGGGCCCGAAGCTTTCTTT.

The gene calls are TRBV18 and TRBJ1-4; TRBD1 agrees at 8 bases. The CDR3 loop spans 16 amino acids. The V gene's germline CDR1 is KGHSH and CDR2 LQKENI. V was clipped by 0 bases and J by 8 bases; unmatched bases: 8. This CDR3 is CASSPPLAGGREKLFF. The CDR3 nucleotides read TGTGCCAGCTCACCACCGTTGGCAGGGGGCCGAGAAAAACTGTTTTTT.

This chain joins TRBV24-1 and TRBJ2-1; 9 nucleotides align to TRBD2. The CDR3 is 15 amino acids. The junction had 5 bases not matched to a gene; V was cut back by 6 bases and J by 3 bases. Germline values: CDR1 KGHDR, CDR2 SFDVKD. The CDR3: CATSRVAGDYNEQFF. CDR3 nucleotide sequence: TGTGCCACCAGTCGGGTAGCGGGAGACTACAATGAGCAGTTCTTC.